The 21 T cell receptor beta chains below were found in one sample sequenced in a study of OX40 agonist ivuxolimab in advanced cancers. TCRdb's table, derived via immunoSEQ multiplex PCR, lists solely in-frame clones and lacks some. The sample holds 30,000 or so clones, approximately 90% seen once. The sample in question was CD4+ or CD8+ T cells sorted from blood, obtained in a trial of the OX40 agonist ivuxolimab. These receptors were obtained from an adult with an advanced solid tumor such as melanoma, head and neck, liver or kidney cancer.

This sequence joins TRBV13 and TRBJ1-6; 9 nucleotides agree with TRBD1. V gave up 6 bases and J gave up 7 bases; unmatched junction bases: 10. Germline assignment: CDR1 PRHDT and CDR2 FYEKMQ (reference sequence). The CDR3 extends over 16 amino acids. The CDR3 sequence: CASSRGLGQGNSPLHF. The CDR3 coding sequence is TGTGCCAGCAGTCGAGGGTTGGGACAGGGCAATTCACCCCTCCACTTT.

The chain links TRBV10-1 to TRBJ2-3; D is undetermined. Germline CDR1 WNHNN, CDR2 SYGVQD (reference sequence). The CDR3 loop spans 14 amino acids. V lost 4 bases to trimming and J lost 3 bases, with 11 bases between them. The CDR3 loop reads CASSVRVATDTQYF. In nucleotides, the CDR3 is TGCGCCAGCAGTGTCCGGGTGGCTACAGATACGCAGTATTTT.

The V call is TRBV7-8, the J call TRBJ1-4, with D hard to call. Trimming took 3 bases from V and 0 from J, leaving 11 bases between them. Looked up from germline, CDR1 is SGHVS and CDR2 is FQNEAQ. The CDR3 has 16 amino acids. In nucleotides, the CDR3 is TGTGCCAGCAGCTTTGCGTTCATTCCAACTAATGAAAAACTGTTTTTT. This sequence encodes CASSFAFIPTNEKLFF.

The chain joins TRBV4-3 to TRBJ2-1; 10 bases line up with TRBD2. Germline V gene sequence: CDR1 LGHNA, CDR2 YSLEER. The CDR3 runs 16 residues. V lost 1 base, J lost 9 bases, and 9 bases stayed unmatched. The CDR3 nucleotides read TGCGCCAGCAGCCAAGTTCCGGCTAGCGGGAGAGGTGAGCAGTTCTTC. Translated, it gives CASSQVPASGRGEQFF.

The chain joins TRBV27 to TRBJ1-1; a possible D gene is TRBD1 (6 bases). Per the germline V gene, CDR1 is MNHEY and CDR2 is SMNVEV (reference sequence). V was clipped by 2 bases and J by 4 bases, with 14 bases between them. The CDR3 has 15 residues. The CDR3 spells CASSLGSRGGTEAFF. The CDR3 DNA is TGTGCCAGCAGTTTAGGCTCCAGGGGAGGCACTGAAGCTTTCTTT.

The rearrangement links TRBV4-3 to TRBJ2-2; 10 nucleotides line up with TRBD2. Germline V lookup: CDR1 LGHNA, CDR2 YSLEER. CDR3 length: 16 amino acids. The J segment lost 0 bases and the V segment lost 4 bases, leaving 2 bases of the junction unmatched. The CDR3 loop reads CASSRLAGPNTGELFF. The DNA of the CDR3 is TGCGCCAGCAGCCGACTAGCGGGCCCGAACACCGGGGAGCTGTTTTTT.

The chain couples TRBV7-6 to TRBJ2-1, with 7 bases fitting TRBD2. With V trimmed by 6 bases and J by 9 bases, 8 bases remained unmatched. The CDR3 is 13 amino acids. Germline loops: CDR1 SGHVS, CDR2 FNYEAQ. This CDR3 reads CASRQGLEAEQFF. CDR3 nucleotides: TGTGCCAGCAGACAAGGACTAGAGGCTGAGCAGTTCTTC.

The rearrangement links TRBV9 to TRBJ2-7; D perhaps matches TRBD2 (5 bases). CDR1 is SGDLS and CDR2 is YYNGEE in the germline V gene. The CDR3 covers 15 residues. V lost 0 bases and J lost 0, with 10 bases in between. The CDR3 coding sequence is TGTGCCAGCAGCGTAGGAAGCGGAAACTCCTACGAGCAGTACTTC. Its translation is CASSVGSGNSYEQYF.

This chain joins TRBV7-2 and TRBJ2-1; D is unresolved. With 2 bases removed from V and 9 bases from J, the gap between germline ends came to 8 bases. CDR3 length: 12 amino acids. CDR1 is SGHTA and CDR2 is FQGNSA in the germline V gene. CDR3 sequence: CASSLLAIEQFF. The CDR3 DNA follows: TGTGCCAGCAGCTTACTCGCTATTGAGCAGTTCTTC.

The V gene is TRBV9, the J gene TRBJ2-1; perhaps TRBD1 as D (6 bases). Germline-derived CDR1 and CDR2 are SGDLS and YYNGEE. The length of the CDR3 is 15 residues. Trimming pared 4 bases from V and 9 bases from J, leaving 20 bases between. The DNA of the CDR3 is TGTGCCAGCAGCCCCAGGACCAGGGGTCGGGGTGAGCAGTTCTTC. Protein product: CASSPRTRGRGEQFF.

The rearrangement uses TRBV30 and TRBJ1-1; no clear D. The CDR3 length is 14 residues. Germline assignment: CDR1 GTSNPN and CDR2 SVGIG (reference sequence). Between the trimmed V and J ends, which lost 5 bases and 4 bases, there was a span of 17 bases. The CDR3 region is CAWDPLPMLTEAFF. The DNA for the CDR3 is TGTGCCTGGGACCCCCTACCGATGCTCACTGAAGCTTTCTTT.

This sequence joins TRBV19 and TRBJ2-7; the match to TRBD2 covers 11 bases. Germline trimming cut 2 bases from V and 5 bases from J; bases unmatched to any gene: 5. This CDR3 is built from 15 residues. CDR1 LNHDA and CDR2 SQIVND come from the germline V gene (reference sequence). The CDR3 here is CASSIMLAGGNEQYF. In DNA form, the CDR3 reads TGTGCCAGTAGTATAATGCTAGCGGGAGGTAACGAGCAGTACTTC.

The V gene is TRBV27, the J gene TRBJ1-3; tentatively, D is TRBD1 (6 bases). The J call may be incorrect, as the DNA end agrees better with TRBJ2-2. Germline-derived CDR1 and CDR2 are MNHEY and SMNVEV (reference sequence). The CDR3 loop spans 17 amino acids. Here the CDR3 DNA reads TGTGCCAGCAGTTTTGAAGGGCAGGGGCTGAACACCGGGGAGCTGTTTTTT. Its translation: CASSFEGQGLNTGELFF.

The chain combines TRBV5-6 with TRBJ2-7; 9 positions agree with TRBD2. V trimming: 5 bases; J trimming: 3 bases; junction bases outside the gene matches: 18. Per germline, CDR1 SGHDT and CDR2 YYEEEE. The CDR3 length is 18 residues. CDR3 amino acids: CASSGGTAPLAGYYEQYF. CDR3 coding DNA: TGTGCCAGCAGTGGCGGGACAGCCCCGCTAGCGGGGTACTACGAGCAGTACTTC.

The V call is TRBV7-6, the J call TRBJ2-7; 8 bases are a match to TRBD2. This CDR3 has 14 amino acids. CDR1 is SGHVS and CDR2 is FNYEAQ in the germline V gene. V lost 5 bases, J lost 0 bases, and 3 bases stayed unmatched. CDR3 nucleotide sequence: TGTGCCAGCAGCGGAGGGACTAGCTCCTACGAGCAGTACTTC. Protein: CASSGGTSSYEQYF.

The V call is TRBV7-9, the J call TRBJ2-7; 11 bases align to TRBD2. This CDR3 contains 17 residues. The germline V gene has CDR1 SEHNR and CDR2 FQNEAQ (reference sequence). The V and J ends lost 4 bases and 2 bases, in that order; junction bases with no gene match: 10. The CDR3 protein is CASSSGLAAYKPYEQYF. The DNA of the CDR3 is TGTGCCAGCAGCTCGGGACTAGCGGCTTATAAGCCCTACGAGCAGTACTTC.

The CDR3 coding sequence is TGTGCCAGCAGCTTGGAGTGGCAGGCCACCTACGAGCAGTACTTC. Protein sequence: CASSLEWQATYEQYF. The chain recombines TRBV5-5 with TRBJ2-7; no clear D gene. The CDR3 is 15 amino acids. Germline CDR1 and CDR2: SGHKS and YYEKEE (reference sequence). Trimming removed 0 bases at V and 2 bases at J, with 12 bases between.

V is TRBV7-7 and J is TRBJ2-1, with D unresolved. The ends were cut back, 5 bases at V and 2 bases at J, with 13 bases in the middle. Germline V lookup: CDR1 SSHAT, CDR2 FNYEAQ (reference sequence). CDR3 size: 15 residues. The CDR3 DNA reads as TGTGCCAGCAGCCCAGAGTCCATGCCCTACAATGAGCAGTTCTTC. Translated: CASSPESMPYNEQFF.

V gene TRBV6-5 combines with J gene TRBJ2-7; a weak D match, TRBD1 (5 bases). CDR1 is MNHEY and CDR2 is SVGAGI in the germline V gene. The CDR3 length is 13 residues. The V and J ends lost 4 bases and 2 bases respectively, with 9 bases between them. The CDR3 nucleotides are TGTGCCAGCAGTTTTTCAGGGACCTACGAGCAGTACTTC. It encodes CASSFSGTYEQYF.

Of note for this clone: At one of its ends the junction is not consistent with the germline gene, which may arise from a read error. The V and J genes are TRBV28 and TRBJ2-7; D perhaps matches TRBD2 (5 bases). Germline lookup yields CDR1 MDHEN and CDR2 SYDVKM. This CDR3 region has 11 residues. CDR3 sequence (DNA): TGTGCCAGCAGTTTATCGGGGTATGAGCACTTC. It codes for CASSLSGYEHF.

This clone was found once. This chain connects TRBV11-2 to TRBJ2-6; a possible D gene is TRBD1 (8 bases). CDR1 is SGHAT and CDR2 is FQNNGV in the germline V gene. Trimming removed 1 base at V and 0 bases at J, with 16 bases between. The CDR3 totals 19 residues. The CDR3 coding sequence is TGTGCCAGCAGCTTAGGGACAGGGACTATCTTCTCTGGGGCCAACGTCCTGACTTTC. Its protein is CASSLGTGTIFSGANVLTF.